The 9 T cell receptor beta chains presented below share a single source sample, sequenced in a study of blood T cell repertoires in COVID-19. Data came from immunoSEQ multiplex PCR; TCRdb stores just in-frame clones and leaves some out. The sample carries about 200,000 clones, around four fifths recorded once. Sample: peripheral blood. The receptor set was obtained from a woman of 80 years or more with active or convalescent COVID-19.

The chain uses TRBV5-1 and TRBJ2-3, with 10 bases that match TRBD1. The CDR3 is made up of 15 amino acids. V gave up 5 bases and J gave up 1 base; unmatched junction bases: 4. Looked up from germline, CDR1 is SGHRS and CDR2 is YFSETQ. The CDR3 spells CASRTGGRGTDTQYF. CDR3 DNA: TGCGCCAGCAGGACAGGGGGCCGGGGCACAGATACGCAGTATTTT.

The CDR3 loop reads CASSRTVAGGHTGELFF. DNA of the CDR3: TGTGCCAGCAGTCGAACGGTTGCGGGGGGTCACACCGGGGAGCTGTTTTTT. The chain uses TRBV28 and TRBJ2-2; 8 bases are shared with TRBD2. V shed 5 bases and J 3 bases; nucleotides not matched to a gene: 11. Germline CDR1 reads MDHEN; CDR2 reads SYDVKM. The CDR3 contains 17 residues.

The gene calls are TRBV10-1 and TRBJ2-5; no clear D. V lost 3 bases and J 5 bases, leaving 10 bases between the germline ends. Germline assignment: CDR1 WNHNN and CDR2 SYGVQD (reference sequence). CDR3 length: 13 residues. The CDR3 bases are TGCGCCAGCAGTGATGTTTCGCGGGAGACCCAGTACTTC. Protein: CASSDVSRETQYF.

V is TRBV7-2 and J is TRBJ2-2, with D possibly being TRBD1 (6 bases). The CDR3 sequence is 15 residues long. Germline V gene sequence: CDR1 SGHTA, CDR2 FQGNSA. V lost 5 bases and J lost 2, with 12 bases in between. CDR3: CASSHRTVNTGELFF. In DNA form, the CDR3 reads TGTGCCAGCAGCCACCGGACAGTCAACACCGGGGAGCTGTTTTTT. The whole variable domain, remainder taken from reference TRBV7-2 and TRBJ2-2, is GAGVSQSPSNKVTEKGKDVELRCDPISGHTALYWYRQSLGQGLEFLIYFQGNSAPDKSGLPSDRFSAERTGGSVSTLTIQRTQQEDSAVYLCASSHRTVNTGELFFGEGSRLTVL.

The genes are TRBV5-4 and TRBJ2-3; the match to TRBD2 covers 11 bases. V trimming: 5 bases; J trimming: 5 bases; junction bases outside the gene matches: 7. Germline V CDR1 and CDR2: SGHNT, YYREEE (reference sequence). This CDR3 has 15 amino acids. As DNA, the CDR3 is TGTGCCAGCAGATTAGCGGGGGGGCGACAAGATACGCAGTATTTT. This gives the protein CASRLAGGRQDTQYF. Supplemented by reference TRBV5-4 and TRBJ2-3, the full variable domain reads ETGVTQSPTHLIKTRGQQVTLRCSSQSGHNTVSWYQQALGQGPQFIFQYYREEENGRGNFPPRFSGLQFPNYSSELNVNALELDDSALYLCASRLAGGRQDTQYFGPGTRLTVL.

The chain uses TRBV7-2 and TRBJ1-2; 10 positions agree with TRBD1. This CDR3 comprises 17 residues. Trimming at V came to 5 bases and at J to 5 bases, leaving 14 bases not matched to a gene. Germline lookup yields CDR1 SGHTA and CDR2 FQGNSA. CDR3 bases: TGTGCCAGCAGCCGCCGCCCCGGGACAGGGGACCAGTATGGCTACACCTTC. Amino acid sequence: CASSRRPGTGDQYGYTF.

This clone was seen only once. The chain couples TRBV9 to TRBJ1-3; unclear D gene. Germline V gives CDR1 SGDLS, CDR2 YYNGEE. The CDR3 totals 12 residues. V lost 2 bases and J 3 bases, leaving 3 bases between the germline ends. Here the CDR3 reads CASSVGGNTIYF. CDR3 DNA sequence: TGTGCCAGCAGCGTCGGTGGAAACACCATATATTTT.

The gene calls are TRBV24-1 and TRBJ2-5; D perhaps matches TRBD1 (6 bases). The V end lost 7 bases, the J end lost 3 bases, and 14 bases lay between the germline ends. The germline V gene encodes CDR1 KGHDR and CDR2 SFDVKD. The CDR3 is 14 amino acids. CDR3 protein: CATSPSGEKETQYF. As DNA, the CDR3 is TGTGCCACCAGCCCTTCAGGGGAGAAAGAGACCCAGTACTTC.

The CDR3 protein is CASSGVGGLRNTIYF. CDR3 sequence (DNA): TGTGCCAGCAGCGGGGTAGGAGGGCTCAGAAACACCATATATTTT. This chain connects TRBV28 to TRBJ1-3, with D hard to call. The ends were cut back, 6 bases at V and 5 bases at J, with 17 bases in the middle. The CDR3 spans 15 residues. CDR1 is MDHEN, CDR2 SYDVKM, per germline.